This T cell receptor beta chain was sequenced during a study of monozygotic twins with inflammatory bowel disease. The CDR3 loop spans 17 amino acids. Germline V gene data show CDR1 as MDHEN and CDR2 as SYDVKM. UMIs bearing a 6-nucleotide sample barcode were added through template switching. From its re-call of the 5' RACE reads, TCRdb lists each CDR3 protein once, without DNA. The ten top clones account for 2% to 2.5%, within a sample of some 450,000 distinct CDR3 sequences. Staff drew an approximately 2.5 ml blood sample from each donor. Investigators pulled total RNA out of whole blood and did not sort T cells.

Sequenced: blood. The V and J genes are TRBV28 and TRBJ2-2; TCRdb gives TRBD1 as the D gene, but with no DNA this cannot be confirmed. This sequence was found in a human donor with ulcerative colitis or Crohn's disease, or a healthy co-twin of an affected twin (not recorded which). The CDR3 here is CASSLGAGGDSTGELFF.